This T cell receptor (beta chain) was sequenced in a study of control samples from healthy donors and cancer patients. The method was immunoSEQ multiplex PCR; TCRdb's version includes in-frame clones alone and lacks a portion of them. There are around 71,000 clones in the sample; 90% occur only once, and roughly 1.2% lies in the top ten. This receptor was taken from a woman in her 50s with colorectal cancer. The material sequenced was PBMCs.

As DNA, the CDR3 is TGTGCCAGCAGCCCCGGACAGGGTGGTATGAAGACCCAGTACTTC. Translating gives CASSPGQGGMKTQYF. The chain links TRBV5-6 to TRBJ2-5; 8 bases are a match to TRBD1. The ends lost 4 bases at V and 6 bases at J; junction bases unmatched: 11. CDR3 size: 15 residues. Germline CDR1 reads SGHDT; CDR2 reads YYEEEE.